The clone carrying this T cell receptor beta chain has a count of ten or more. The CDR3 extends over 15 amino acids. Per germline, CDR1 KGHDR and CDR2 SFDVKD. V shed 1 base and J 5 bases; nucleotides not matched to a gene: 3. These data come from a study of kidney transplant recipient with SARS-CoV-2 infection. TCRdb analysed the reads with MiXCR anew, one entry per CDR3 protein. The sample lists 250,000 or so distinct CDR3 sequences; more than 25% were seen once. The source material was a blood sample, sampled at baseline and between days 110 and 120 from a kidney transplant recipient. This sequence was found in a male patient aged 30 to 39 who had COVID-19 and was a kidney transplant recipient. Some T cells may be provided by the graft donor. The V gene is TRBV24-1, the J gene TRBJ2-2; 7 bases agree with TRBD1. The CDR3 loop reads CATSDFRDRTGELFF. DNA for the CDR3: TGTGCCACCAGTGATTTCCGGGACAGAACCGGGGAGCTGTTTTTT.